This TCR beta chain was observed in a study of blood T cell repertoires in COVID-19. Across the whole study: Some COVID-19 samples were acute and others convalescent; all came from the United States, Italy and Spain.

This clone was counted once. Here immunoSEQ multiplex PCR was the method, and the copy in TCRdb shows in-frame clones only, minus some. Seen here are about 310,000 clones, roughly 90% observed once, and the top ten hold 0.8% to 1.3%. The specimen sequenced was peripheral blood. This receptor was identified in a woman aged 40 to 50 with COVID-19, enrolled during active disease.

The CDR3 spells CASSLRGLIKNTEAFF. The CDR3 nucleotides are TGTGCCAGCAGTTTAAGGGGCCTTATAAAAAACACTGAAGCTTTCTTT. The rearrangement links TRBV28 to TRBJ1-1; D is perhaps TRBD1 (5 bases). From germline, CDR1 is MDHEN and CDR2 SYDVKM. This CDR3 is 16 amino acids long. Trimming cost V 2 bases and J 2 bases, with 15 bases left between them.